This record covers a single T cell receptor (beta chain). What it recognizes is unknown. V lost 6 bases and J lost 4, with 12 bases in between. From germline, CDR1 is MDHEN and CDR2 SYDVKM. CDR3 length: 13 residues. This entry belongs to a study of beta chain features in type 1 diabetes. Study-level findings and limits: Across all four CD4+ subsets, people with type 1 diabetes showed modestly shorter TCRB CDR3s.

The sequenced template was cDNA made from the entire isolated RNA. Only in-frame clones appear in the TCRdb table, and some are missing; sequencing was by immunoSEQ multiplex PCR. Of about 390,000 clones listed, around 10% are singletons. This clonotype originated in a man aged 25 to 40 with type 1 diabetes. Specimen: central memory CD4+ T cells from blood. The chain joins TRBV28 to TRBJ1-1, with D tentatively TRBD1 (6 bases). CDR3 in amino acids: CASRGGVSTEAFF. As DNA, the CDR3 is TGTGCCAGCAGGGGGGGCGTGAGCACTGAAGCTTTCTTT.